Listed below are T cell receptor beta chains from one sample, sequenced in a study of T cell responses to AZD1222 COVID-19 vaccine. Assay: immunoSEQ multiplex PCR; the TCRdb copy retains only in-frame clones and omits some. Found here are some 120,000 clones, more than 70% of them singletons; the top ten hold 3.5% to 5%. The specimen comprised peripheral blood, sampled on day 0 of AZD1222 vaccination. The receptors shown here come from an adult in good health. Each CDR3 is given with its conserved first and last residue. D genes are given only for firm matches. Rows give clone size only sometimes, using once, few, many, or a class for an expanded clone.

TGTGCCAGCAGCTTAATCCGTTACGCACCAAAACCAACCTACGAGCAGTACTTC	CASSLIRYAPKPTYEQYF	TRBV7-2	TRBJ2-7	.	.
TGTGCCAGCTCACCGAGTCAAGGGGAAGCTTTCTTT	CASSPSQGEAFF	TRBV18	TRBJ1-1	.	.
TGTGCCAGCAGTTTCTGGGGGAACACTGAAGCTTTCTTT	CASSFWGNTEAFF	TRBV12-3/TRBV12-4	TRBJ1-1	.	.
TGTGCCAGCAGCGCCCGTCGGACAGGAAACACCATATATTTT	CASSARRTGNTIYF	TRBV7-2	TRBJ1-3	.	.
TGTGCCAGCAGTTACACACGGGACAGTAAGAGTGGCTACACCTTC	CASSYTRDSKSGYTF	TRBV6-6	TRBJ1-2	TRBD1	.
TGTGCCTGGGGACTAACCACAGATACGCAGTATTTT	CAWGLTTDTQYF	TRBV30	TRBJ2-3	.	.
TGTGCCAGCAGCCAAGTCCGGACCACCGGGGAGCTGTTTTTT	CASSQVRTTGELFF	TRBV14	TRBJ2-2	.	once
TGTGCCAGCAGTTCAGCGGTAGTCTATCACAATGAGCAGTTCTTC	CASSSAVVYHNEQFF	TRBV27	TRBJ2-1	.	.
TGTGCCTGGAGCCCAGGGGGGGAGACCCAGTACTTC	CAWSPGGETQYF	TRBV30	TRBJ2-5	.	.
TGTGCCACCTCAGGACAGTTGAATGAAAAACTGTTTTTT	CATSGQLNEKLFF	TRBV19	TRBJ1-4	.	.
TGTGCCAGCAGCTGGGAGCAAGAGACAGATACGCAGTATTTT	CASSWEQETDTQYF	TRBV11-2	TRBJ2-3	.	.
TGTGCCACCAGCAGAGAAGATGGAGGGGAGCTGTTTTTT	CATSREDGGELFF	TRBV15	TRBJ2-2	.	.
TGTGCCTGTGACAGGGCCCAAGGAAACACCATATATTTT	CACDRAQGNTIYF	TRBV30	TRBJ1-3	TRBD1	.
TGTGCCAGCAGTTTTCGGACAGGGCCGGAGAACACTGAAGCTTTCTTT	CASSFRTGPENTEAFF	TRBV27	TRBJ1-1	TRBD1	.
TGTGCCAGCAGTATGGGGAAATTAACCTACAATGAGCAGTTCTTC	CASSMGKLTYNEQFF	TRBV27	TRBJ2-1	.	.
TGTGCCAGCAGCTCCCCGAGGCACCGGGAAGGCGTCTATGGCTACACCTTC	CASSSPRHREGVYGYTF	TRBV9	TRBJ1-2	.	few
TGTGCCAGCAGTTTATATTCTGGAAACACCATATATTTT	CASSLYSGNTIYF	TRBV12-3/TRBV12-4	TRBJ1-3	.	.
TGTGCCAGCAGTCGATACGGGACAGGAGAATTTGGCAATCAGCCCCAGCATTTT	CASSRYGTGEFGNQPQHF	TRBV6-6	TRBJ1-5	TRBD1	.
TGTGCCATCAGTGAGTCTCTGGGCGGGGAAGAGACCCAGTACTTC	CAISESLGGEETQYF	TRBV10-3	TRBJ2-5	.	.
TGTGCCAGCAGTGACCGGACAGGTGATGAAAAACTGTTTTTT	CASSDRTGDEKLFF	TRBV2	TRBJ1-4	TRBD1	.
TGTGCCAGCAGCTTAGAGTCTGAGGATACGCAGTATTTT	CASSLESEDTQYF	TRBV11-2	TRBJ2-3	.	.
TGTGCCAGCAGCTTTGGGAGTTCGAGCAATCAGCCCCAGCATTTT	CASSFGSSSNQPQHF	TRBV5-6	TRBJ1-5	.	.
TGTGCCAGCAGGAAACCGGGACAGACAAATCAGCCCCAGCATTTT	CASRKPGQTNQPQHF	TRBV28	TRBJ1-5	TRBD1	.
TGCGCCAGCAGCCGAACGCCGGGACAGTACAATGAGCAGTTCTTC	CASSRTPGQYNEQFF	TRBV4-1	TRBJ2-1	TRBD1	.
TGCAGCGTTGAAGGGGGCCAAGAGACCCAGTACTTC	CSVEGGQETQYF	TRBV29-1	TRBJ2-5	.	few
TGTGCCAGCTCACCACAACAGCAATTATCCAATCAGCCCCAGCATTTT	CASSPQQQLSNQPQHF	TRBV18	TRBJ1-5	.	.
TGTGCCAGCGCACAGGGGGCGGGCAGTGAAAAACTGTTTTTT	CASAQGAGSEKLFF	TRBV18	TRBJ1-4	TRBD1	few
TGTGCCAGCAGCTTGGTAGGTAACCCCGATTACAATGAGCAGTTCTTC	CASSLVGNPDYNEQFF	TRBV5-6	TRBJ2-1	.	.
TGTGCCAGCAGCTTAGGAAGAAATGGAGGCCCGCCCCAGCATTTT	CASSLGRNGGPPQHF	TRBV13	TRBJ1-5	.	.
TGTGCCAGTAGAGACCCCCTACAGGACCGCTATGGCTACACCTTC	CASRDPLQDRYGYTF	TRBV19	TRBJ1-2	.	few
TGTGCCAGCAGCTTCTTGGGAACCGGGGGCGTAAAGCAAGAGACCCAGTACTTC	CASSFLGTGGVKQETQYF	TRBV5-6	TRBJ2-5	.	once
TGTGCCAGCAGCCAATTGGAGGCCATATATTTT	CASSQLEAIYF	TRBV3-1/TRBV3-2	TRBJ1-3	.	.
TGTGCCAGTAGTATAGCGGGTCTAGCCAAAAACATTCAGTACTTC	CASSIAGLAKNIQYF	TRBV19	TRBJ2-4	.	.
TGTGCCTGGAGTGTTCGTGCGGGGGGATTAGATACGCAGTATTTT	CAWSVRAGGLDTQYF	TRBV30	TRBJ2-3	TRBD2	.
TGTGCCAGCAGCGAAGGACACCCCAACGTAATGAACACTGAAGCTTTCTTT	CASSEGHPNVMNTEAFF	TRBV5-6	TRBJ1-1	.	.
TGTGCCAGCAGCCAGACAGGACAGGGGTATTCACCCCTCCACTTT	CASSQTGQGYSPLHF	TRBV3-1/TRBV3-2	TRBJ1-6	TRBD1	.
TGTGCCAGTAGTACTCTGGGACAGCTAAATACAGATACGCAGTATTTT	CASSTLGQLNTDTQYF	TRBV19	TRBJ2-3	TRBD1	.
TGTGCCAGCAGTTACTCAACAAGTGACAGCTCAGGGAGCACAGATACGCAGTATTTT	CASSYSTSDSSGSTDTQYF	TRBV6-2/TRBV6-3	TRBJ2-3	.	.
TGTGCCAGCAGCCAAGATGGACTAGCGGGAGACACCCAGTACTTC	CASSQDGLAGDTQYF	TRBV3-1/TRBV3-2	TRBJ2-5	TRBD2	.
TGTGCCACCAGCGGAGTAGGGGGGGGTTGGCAGCCCCAGCATTTT	CATSGVGGGWQPQHF	TRBV15	TRBJ1-5	.	.
TGTGCCATCAGCGAAGGGACTCCCTCCTACAATGAGCAGTTCTTC	CAISEGTPSYNEQFF	TRBV10-3	TRBJ2-1	.	.
TGTGCCAGCAGCTTGAAGGGACAGGGGATTAATGGCTACACCTTC	CASSLKGQGINGYTF	TRBV5-6	TRBJ1-2	TRBD1	.
TGTGCCAGCAGTTTCGAGGTTCGATCCGAGCAGTACTTC	CASSFEVRSEQYF	TRBV2	TRBJ2-7	.	.
TGTGCCAGCTCACCAGGGATCGGTGGAGGTCAGGGGGCAAGTGGCTACACCTTC	CASSPGIGGGQGASGYTF	TRBV18	TRBJ1-2	TRBD1	few
TGTGCCAGCAGTGAATGGGCCAGCAATCAGCGCGAGCAGTACTTC	CASSEWASNQREQYF	TRBV2	TRBJ2-7	.	.
TGTGCCACCAGCAGAGATCTGGCGGGGGGCGGCAATGAGCAGTTCTTC	CATSRDLAGGGNEQFF	TRBV15	TRBJ2-1	TRBD2	few
TGTGCCAGCAGCTTTCCTAGCGGGGGGTACAATGAGCAGTTCTTC	CASSFPSGGYNEQFF	TRBV5-4	TRBJ2-1	TRBD2	.
TGCGCCAGCACCCTCGGTCCTAACTATGGCTACACCTTC	CASTLGPNYGYTF	TRBV5-1	TRBJ1-2	.	.
TGTGCCAGCAGCGGCTTGACAGGGAGGAACACTGAAGCTTTCTTT	CASSGLTGRNTEAFF	TRBV9	TRBJ1-1	TRBD1	.
TGTGCCAGCGGCAACTCCGGGGATTTACGGACCGGGGAGCTGTTTTTT	CASGNSGDLRTGELFF	TRBV7-3	TRBJ2-2	.	.
TGTGCCAGCAGTTTAGCCGGGGACAGGGGTCACCAGTACTTC	CASSLAGDRGHQYF	TRBV28	TRBJ2-4	TRBD1	.